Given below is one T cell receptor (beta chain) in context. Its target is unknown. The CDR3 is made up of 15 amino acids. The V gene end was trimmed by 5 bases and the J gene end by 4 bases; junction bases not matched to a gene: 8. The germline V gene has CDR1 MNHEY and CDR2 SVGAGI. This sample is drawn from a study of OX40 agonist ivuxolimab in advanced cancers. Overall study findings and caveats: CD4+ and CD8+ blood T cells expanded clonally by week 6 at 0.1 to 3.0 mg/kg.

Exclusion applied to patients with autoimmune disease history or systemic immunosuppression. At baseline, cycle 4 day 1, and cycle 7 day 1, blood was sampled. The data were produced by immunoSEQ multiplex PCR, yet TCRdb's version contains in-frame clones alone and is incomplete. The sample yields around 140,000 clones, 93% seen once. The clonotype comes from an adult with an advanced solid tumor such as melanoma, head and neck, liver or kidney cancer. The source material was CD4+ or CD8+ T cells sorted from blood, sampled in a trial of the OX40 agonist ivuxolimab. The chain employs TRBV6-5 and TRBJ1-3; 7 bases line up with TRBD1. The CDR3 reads CASSPRGLAGNTIYF. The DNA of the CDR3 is TGTGCCAGCAGTCCGAGGGGGCTTGCAGGAAACACCATATATTTT.